This TCR beta chain comes out of a study of T cells in Graves' hyperthyroidism and ophthalmopathy. The hyperthyroidism was newly diagnosed and had lasted under 2 months; the patients were aged 18 to 65. Pregnant or lactating patients were excluded, as were those with uncontrolled infection or other autoimmune disease. TCR beta CDR3 regions were amplified from RNA transcripts. During a first-round RT-PCR of the TCR CDR3, the HTBI primer set was used. From the multiplex PCR reads, TCRdb called clonotypes with MiXCR, one entry per CDR3 protein. The data contain 600,000 to 800,000 distinct CDR3 sequences, approximately 40% of them singletons. Sequenced input: blood. This clonotype was obtained from a woman aged 35 to 49 with Graves' hyperthyroidism.

The CDR3: CASSTYAGRLFNQPQHF. CDR3 bases: TGTGCCAGTAGTACCTACGCGGGACGGCTTTTCAATCAGCCCCAGCATTTT. The chain recombines TRBV19 with TRBJ1-5; D is possibly TRBD1 (5 bases). Germline V gene lookup returns CDR1 LNHDA and CDR2 SQIVND (reference sequence). The CDR3 is made up of 17 amino acids. V was shortened by 4 bases and J by 3 bases, with 19 bases between the two germline ends.